The sequence of this TCR beta chain was determined in a study of blood T cell repertoires in COVID-19. Profiled with immunoSEQ multiplex PCR; TCRdb holds only in-frame clones, not every one. The sample carries 150,000 or so clones, about 85% recorded once. The CDR3 totals 15 residues. The germline gives CDR1 SGHRS, CDR2 YFSETQ. The V end lost 0 bases, the J end lost 6 bases, and 15 bases lay between the germline ends. This clone showed up just a few times. The source material was peripheral blood. The clonotype comes from a woman in her seventies with COVID-19, enrolled during active disease. V and J are TRBV5-1 and TRBJ1-2, with a weak D call TRBD1 (6 bases). The CDR3 reads CASSLATGTIDGYTF. CDR3 DNA: TGCGCCAGCAGCTTGGCCACAGGGACAATAGATGGCTACACCTTC.